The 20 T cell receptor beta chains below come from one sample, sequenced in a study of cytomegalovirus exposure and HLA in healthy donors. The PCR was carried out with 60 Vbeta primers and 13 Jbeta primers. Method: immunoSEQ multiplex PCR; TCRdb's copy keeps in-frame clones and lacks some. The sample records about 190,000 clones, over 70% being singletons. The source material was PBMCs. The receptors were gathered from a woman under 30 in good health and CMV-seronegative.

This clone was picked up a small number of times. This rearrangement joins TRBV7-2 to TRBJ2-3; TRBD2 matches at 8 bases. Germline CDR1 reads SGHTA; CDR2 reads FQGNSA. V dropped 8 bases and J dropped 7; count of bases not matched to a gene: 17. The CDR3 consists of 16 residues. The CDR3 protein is CASGRHQTGGRNTQYF. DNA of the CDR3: TGTGCCAGCGGACGGCACCAGACGGGGGGGAGGAATACGCAGTATTTT.

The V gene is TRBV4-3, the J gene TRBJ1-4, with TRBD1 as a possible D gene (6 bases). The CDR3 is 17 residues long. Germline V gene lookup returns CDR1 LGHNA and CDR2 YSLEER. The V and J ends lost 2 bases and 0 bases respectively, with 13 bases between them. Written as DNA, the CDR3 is TGCGCCAGCAGCCAACTACATAGGGGGACAACTAATGAAAAACTGTTTTTT. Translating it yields CASSQLHRGTTNEKLFF.

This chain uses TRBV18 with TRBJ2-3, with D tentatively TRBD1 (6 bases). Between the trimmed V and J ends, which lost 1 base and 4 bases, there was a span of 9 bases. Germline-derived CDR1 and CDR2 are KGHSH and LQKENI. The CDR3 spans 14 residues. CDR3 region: CASSPLRGADTQYF. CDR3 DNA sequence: TGTGCCAGCTCACCACTCAGGGGAGCAGATACGCAGTATTTT.

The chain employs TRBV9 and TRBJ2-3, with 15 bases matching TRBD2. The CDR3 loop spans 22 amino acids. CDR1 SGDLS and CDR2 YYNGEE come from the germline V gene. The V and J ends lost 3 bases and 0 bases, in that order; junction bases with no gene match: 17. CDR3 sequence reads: CASSARSGTSGGPVFSTDTQYF. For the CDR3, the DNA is TGTGCCAGCAGCGCGAGATCCGGGACTAGCGGGGGGCCTGTTTTCAGCACAGATACGCAGTATTTT.

The CDR3 reads CASSRFGQPQHF. Here the CDR3 DNA reads TGTGCCAGCAGCAGGTTTGGTCAGCCCCAGCATTTT. This chain uses TRBV28 with TRBJ1-5; D gene uncertain. This CDR3 contains 12 residues. From germline, CDR1 is MDHEN and CDR2 SYDVKM. The V gene lost 6 bases and the J gene lost 6 bases, with 9 bases spanning the gap.

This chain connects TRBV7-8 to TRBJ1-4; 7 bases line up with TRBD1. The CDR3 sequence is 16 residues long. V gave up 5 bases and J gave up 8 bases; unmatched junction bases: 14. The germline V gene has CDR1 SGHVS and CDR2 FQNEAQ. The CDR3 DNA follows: TGTGCCAGCAGCCCGGGGCAGGGGGTGCTCGCGGAAAAACTGTTTTTT. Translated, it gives CASSPGQGVLAEKLFF. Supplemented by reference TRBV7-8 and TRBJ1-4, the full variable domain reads GAGVSQSPRYKVAKRGQDVALRCDPISGHVSLFWYQQALGQGPEFLTYFQNEAQLDKSGLPSDRFFAERPEGSVSTLKIQRTQQEDSAVYLCASSPGQGVLAEKLFFGSGTQLSVL.

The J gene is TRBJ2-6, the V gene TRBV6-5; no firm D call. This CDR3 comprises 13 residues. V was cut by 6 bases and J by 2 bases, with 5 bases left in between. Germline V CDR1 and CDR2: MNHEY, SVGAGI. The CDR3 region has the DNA TGTGCCAGCAGATCCACTGGGGCCAACGTCCTGACTTTC. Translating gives CASRSTGANVLTF.

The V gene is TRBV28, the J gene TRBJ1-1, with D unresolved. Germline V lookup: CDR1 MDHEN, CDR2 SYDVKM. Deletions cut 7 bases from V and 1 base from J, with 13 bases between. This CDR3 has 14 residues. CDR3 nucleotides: TGTGCCAGCAAAAGTTGGGCCCAGAACACTGAAGCTTTCTTT. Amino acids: CASKSWAQNTEAFF.

The CDR3 DNA reads TGTGCCAGCAGCCTTTACACGAACACTGAAGCTTTCTTT. Translated, it gives CASSLYTNTEAFF. The rearrangement uses TRBV5-6 and TRBJ1-1; D is uncertain. The CDR3 is made up of 13 amino acids. The V gene's germline CDR1 is SGHDT and CDR2 YYEEEE. V was pared by 4 bases and J by 1 base, with 8 bases between.

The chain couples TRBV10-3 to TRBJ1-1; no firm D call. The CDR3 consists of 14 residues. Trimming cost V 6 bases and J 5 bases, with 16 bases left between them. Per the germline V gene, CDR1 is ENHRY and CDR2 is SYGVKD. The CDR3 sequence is CAIRASGRGTEAFF. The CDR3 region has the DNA TGTGCCATCAGGGCGTCGGGGAGAGGGACTGAAGCTTTCTTT.

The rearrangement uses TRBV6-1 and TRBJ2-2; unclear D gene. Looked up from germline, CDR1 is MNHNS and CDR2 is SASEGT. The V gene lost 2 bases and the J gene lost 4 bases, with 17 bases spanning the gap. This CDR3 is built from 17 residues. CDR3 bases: TGTGCCAGCAGTGAACTCCCAGGAATCCCCCCCACCGGGGAGCTGTTTTTT. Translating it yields CASSELPGIPPTGELFF.

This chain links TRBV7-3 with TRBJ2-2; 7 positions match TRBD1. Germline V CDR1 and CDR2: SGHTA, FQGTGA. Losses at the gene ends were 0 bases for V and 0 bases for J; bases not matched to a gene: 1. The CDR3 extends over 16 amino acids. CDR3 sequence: CASSLTGGANTGELFF. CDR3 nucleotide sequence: TGTGCCAGCAGCTTAACAGGGGGCGCGAACACCGGGGAGCTGTTTTTT. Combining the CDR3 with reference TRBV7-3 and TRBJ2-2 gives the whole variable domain GAGVSQTPSNKVTEKGKYVELRCDPISGHTALYWYRQSLGQGPEFLIYFQGTGAADDSGLPNDRFFAVRPEGSVSTLKIQRTERGDSAVYLCASSLTGGANTGELFFGEGSRLTVL.

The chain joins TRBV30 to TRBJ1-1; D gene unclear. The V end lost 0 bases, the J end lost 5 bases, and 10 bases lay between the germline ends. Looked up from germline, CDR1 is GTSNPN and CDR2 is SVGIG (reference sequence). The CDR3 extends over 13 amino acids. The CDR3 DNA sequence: TGTGCCTGGAGTGTTAAGGAGGGAACTGAAGCTTTCTTT. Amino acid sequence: CAWSVKEGTEAFF. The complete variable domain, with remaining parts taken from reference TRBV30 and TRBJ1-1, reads SQTIHQWPATLVQPVGSPLSLECTVEGTSNPNLYWYRQAAGRGLQLLFYSVGIGQISSEVPQNLSASRPQDRQFILSSKKLLLSDSGFYLCAWSVKEGTEAFFGQGTRLTVV.

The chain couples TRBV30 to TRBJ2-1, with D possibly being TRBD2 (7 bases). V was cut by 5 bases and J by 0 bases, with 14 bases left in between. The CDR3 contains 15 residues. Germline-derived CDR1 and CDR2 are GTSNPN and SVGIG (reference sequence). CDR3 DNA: TGTGCCTGGGGGGGGGCGGAGAGCTCCTACAATGAGCAGTTCTTC. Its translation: CAWGGAESSYNEQFF. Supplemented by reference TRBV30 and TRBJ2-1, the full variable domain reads SQTIHQWPATLVQPVGSPLSLECTVEGTSNPNLYWYRQAAGRGLQLLFYSVGIGQISSEVPQNLSASRPQDRQFILSSKKLLLSDSGFYLCAWGGAESSYNEQFFGPGTRLTVL.

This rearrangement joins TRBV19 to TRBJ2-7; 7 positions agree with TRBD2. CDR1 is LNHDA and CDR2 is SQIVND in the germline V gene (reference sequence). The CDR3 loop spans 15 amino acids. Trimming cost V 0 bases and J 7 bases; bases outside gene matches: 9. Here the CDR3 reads CASSIDAGDLREQYF. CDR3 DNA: TGTGCCAGTAGTATAGACGCGGGAGACTTGCGGGAGCAGTACTTC. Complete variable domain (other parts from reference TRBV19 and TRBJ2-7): DGGITQSPKYLFRKEGQNVTLSCEQNLNHDAMYWYRQDPGQGLRLIYYSQIVNDFQKGDIAEGYSVSREKKESFPLTVTSAQKNPTAFYLCASSIDAGDLREQYFGPGTRLTVT.

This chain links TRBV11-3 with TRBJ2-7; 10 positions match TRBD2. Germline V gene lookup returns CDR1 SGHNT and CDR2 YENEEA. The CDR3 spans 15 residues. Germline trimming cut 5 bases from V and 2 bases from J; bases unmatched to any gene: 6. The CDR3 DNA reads TGTGCCAGCAGCCCTGGGACTAGCGAGGCCTACGAGCAGTACTTC. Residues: CASSPGTSEAYEQYF.

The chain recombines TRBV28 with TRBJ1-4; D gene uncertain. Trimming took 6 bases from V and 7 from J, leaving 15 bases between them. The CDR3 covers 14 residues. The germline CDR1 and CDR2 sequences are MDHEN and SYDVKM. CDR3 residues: CASSSPWRSEKLFF. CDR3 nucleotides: TGTGCCAGCAGCTCTCCCTGGAGGAGTGAAAAACTGTTTTTT.

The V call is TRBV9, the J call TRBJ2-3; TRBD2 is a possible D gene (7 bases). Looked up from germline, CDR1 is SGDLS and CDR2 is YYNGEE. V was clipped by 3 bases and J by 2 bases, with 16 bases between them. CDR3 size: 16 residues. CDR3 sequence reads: CASSAEGGAATDTQYF. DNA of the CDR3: TGTGCCAGCAGCGCCGAGGGGGGGGCGGCCACAGATACGCAGTATTTT.

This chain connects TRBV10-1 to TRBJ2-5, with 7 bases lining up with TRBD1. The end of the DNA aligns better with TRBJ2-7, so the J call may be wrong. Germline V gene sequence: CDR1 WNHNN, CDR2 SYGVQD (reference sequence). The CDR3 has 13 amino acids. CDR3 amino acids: CASSENRGYEQYF. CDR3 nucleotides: TGCGCCAGCAGTGAAAACAGGGGATACGAGCAGTACTTC.

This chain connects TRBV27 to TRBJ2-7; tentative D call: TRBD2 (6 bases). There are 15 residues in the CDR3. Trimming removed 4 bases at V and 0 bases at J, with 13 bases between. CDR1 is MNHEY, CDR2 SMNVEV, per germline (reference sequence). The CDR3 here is CASSSLAPSSYEQYF. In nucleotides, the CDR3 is TGTGCCAGCAGTTCACTAGCTCCTAGCTCCTACGAGCAGTACTTC.